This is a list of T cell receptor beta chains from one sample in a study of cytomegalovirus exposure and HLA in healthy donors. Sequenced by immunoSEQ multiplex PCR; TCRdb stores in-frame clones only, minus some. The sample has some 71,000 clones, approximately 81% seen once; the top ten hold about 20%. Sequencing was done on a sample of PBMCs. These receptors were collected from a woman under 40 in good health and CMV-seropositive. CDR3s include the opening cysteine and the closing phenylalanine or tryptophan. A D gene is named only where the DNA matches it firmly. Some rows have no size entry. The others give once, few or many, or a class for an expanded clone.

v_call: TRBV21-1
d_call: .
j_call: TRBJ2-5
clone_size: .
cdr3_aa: CASSKGGGGAETQYF
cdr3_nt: TGTGCCAGCAGCAAAGGCGGCGGGGGGGCGGAGACCCAGTACTTC

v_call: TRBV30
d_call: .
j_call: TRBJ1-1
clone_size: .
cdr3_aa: CAWSEGVAEAFF
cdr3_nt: TGTGCCTGGAGCGAGGGGGTGGCTGAAGCTTTCTTT

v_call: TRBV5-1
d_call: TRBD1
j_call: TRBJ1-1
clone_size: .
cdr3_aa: CASSLNRGQGEAFF
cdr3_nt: TGCGCCAGCAGCTTGAACAGGGGGCAAGGTGAAGCTTTCTTT

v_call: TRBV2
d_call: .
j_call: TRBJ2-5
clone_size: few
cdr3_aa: CASTFGLQETQYF
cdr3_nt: TGTGCCAGCACCTTTGGGCTCCAAGAGACCCAGTACTTC

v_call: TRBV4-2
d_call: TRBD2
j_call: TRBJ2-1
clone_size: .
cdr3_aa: CASSQGLAGGIEQFF
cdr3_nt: TGTGCCAGCAGCCAAGGACTAGCGGGAGGAATTGAGCAGTTCTTC

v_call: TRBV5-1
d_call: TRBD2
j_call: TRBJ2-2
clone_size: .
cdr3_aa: CASSLAGISGRGTGELFF
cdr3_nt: TGCGCCAGCAGCTTGGCCGGGATTAGCGGGAGAGGAACCGGGGAGCTGTTTTTT

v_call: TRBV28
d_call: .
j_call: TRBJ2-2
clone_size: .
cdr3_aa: CASSPRAPRNTGELFF
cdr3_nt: TGTGCCAGCAGTCCTCGAGCACCTCGGAACACCGGGGAGCTGTTTTTT

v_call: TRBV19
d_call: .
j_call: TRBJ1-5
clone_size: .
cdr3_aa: CASSIGGGGKPQHF
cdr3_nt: TGTGCCAGTAGTATTGGGGGAGGTGGCAAGCCCCAGCATTTT

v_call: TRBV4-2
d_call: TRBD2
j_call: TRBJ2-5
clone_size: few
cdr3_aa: CASSQEKTSGWETQYF
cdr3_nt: TGTGCCAGCAGCCAAGAGAAGACTAGCGGCTGGGAGACCCAGTACTTC

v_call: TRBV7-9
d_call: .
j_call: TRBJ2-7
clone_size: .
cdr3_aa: CSSSLTLDYPYF
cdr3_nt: TGTTCCAGCAGCTTAACCTTAGACTACCCGTACTTC

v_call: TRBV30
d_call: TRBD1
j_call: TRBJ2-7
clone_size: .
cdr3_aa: CAWSPGQGLREQYF
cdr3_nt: TGTGCCTGGAGTCCGGGACAGGGGTTGAGGGAGCAGTACTTC

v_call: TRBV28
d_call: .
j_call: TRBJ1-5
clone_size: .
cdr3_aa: CASRLTGASGNQPQHF
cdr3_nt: TGTGCCAGCAGGCTGACAGGAGCTTCGGGCAATCAGCCCCAGCATTTT

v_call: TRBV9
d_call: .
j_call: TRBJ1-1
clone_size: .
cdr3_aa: CASSVGIGATEAFF
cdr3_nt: TGTGCCAGCAGCGTGGGGATTGGGGCCACTGAAGCTTTCTTT

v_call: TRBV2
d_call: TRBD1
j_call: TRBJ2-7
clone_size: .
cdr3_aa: CASSAGTGGSYEQYF
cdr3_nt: TGTGCCAGCAGTGCGGGGACAGGGGGATCCTACGAGCAGTACTTC

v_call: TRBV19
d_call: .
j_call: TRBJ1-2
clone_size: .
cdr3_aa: CASSFSRTNYGYTF
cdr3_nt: TGTGCCAGTAGTTTCTCCAGGACTAACTATGGCTACACCTTC

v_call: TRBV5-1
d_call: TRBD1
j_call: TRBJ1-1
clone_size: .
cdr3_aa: CASSLGQDSEAFF
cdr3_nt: TGCGCCAGCAGCTTAGGACAGGACAGTGAAGCTTTCTTT

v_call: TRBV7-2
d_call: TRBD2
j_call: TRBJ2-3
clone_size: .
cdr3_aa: CASSFFSGRRRDTQYF
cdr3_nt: TGTGCCAGCAGCTTCTTTAGCGGGAGACGGAGAGATACGCAGTATTTT

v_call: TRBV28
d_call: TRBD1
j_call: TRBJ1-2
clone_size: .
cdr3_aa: CASTPRDRRVYGYTF
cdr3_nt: TGTGCCAGCACCCCCCGGGACAGGCGCGTTTATGGCTACACCTTC

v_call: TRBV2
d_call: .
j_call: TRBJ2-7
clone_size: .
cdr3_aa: CASKANAGEQYF
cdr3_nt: TGTGCCAGCAAGGCAAACGCCGGGGAGCAGTACTTC

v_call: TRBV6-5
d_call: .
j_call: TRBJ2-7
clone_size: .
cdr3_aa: CASSPKTDSYEQYF
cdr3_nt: TGTGCCAGCAGTCCAAAGACAGACTCCTACGAGCAGTACTTC

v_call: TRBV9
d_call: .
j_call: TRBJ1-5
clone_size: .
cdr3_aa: CASSRAGVELEPQHF
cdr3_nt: TGTGCCAGCAGCCGTGCGGGGGTGGAGCTGGAGCCCCAGCATTTT

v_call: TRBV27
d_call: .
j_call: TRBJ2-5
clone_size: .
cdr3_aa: CASRPRQLETQYF
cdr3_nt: TGTGCCAGCAGACCTAGACAGCTGGAGACCCAGTACTTC

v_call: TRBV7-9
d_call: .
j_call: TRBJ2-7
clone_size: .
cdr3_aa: CAGRDTAYEQYF
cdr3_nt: TGTGCCGGCAGGGACACCGCCTACGAGCAGTACTTC

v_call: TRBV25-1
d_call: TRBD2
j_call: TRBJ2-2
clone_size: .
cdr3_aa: CASCGGAVTGELFF
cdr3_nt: TGTGCCAGCTGCGGGGGAGCGGTCACCGGGGAGCTGTTTTTT

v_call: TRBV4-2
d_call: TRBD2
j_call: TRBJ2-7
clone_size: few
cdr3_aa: CASSQVSSGSYEQYF
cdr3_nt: TGTGCCAGCAGCCAAGTCTCTAGCGGGAGCTACGAGCAGTACTTC

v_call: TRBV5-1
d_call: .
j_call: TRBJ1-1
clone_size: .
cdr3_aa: CASTKTDQGSEAFF
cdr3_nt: TGCGCCAGCACCAAGACAGACCAGGGCTCTGAAGCTTTCTTT

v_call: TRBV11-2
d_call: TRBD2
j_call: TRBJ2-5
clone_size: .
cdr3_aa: CASSLRATSVSQETQYF
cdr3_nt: TGTGCCAGCAGCTTAAGGGCGACTAGCGTTTCCCAAGAGACCCAGTACTTC

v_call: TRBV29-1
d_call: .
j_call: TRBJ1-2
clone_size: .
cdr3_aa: CSVETGSGYGYTF
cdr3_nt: TGCAGCGTTGAAACAGGGAGTGGCTATGGCTACACCTTC

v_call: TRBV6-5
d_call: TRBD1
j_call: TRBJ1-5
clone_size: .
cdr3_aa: CASREGTGAQHF
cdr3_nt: TGTGCCAGCAGAGAGGGGACAGGGGCCCAGCATTTT

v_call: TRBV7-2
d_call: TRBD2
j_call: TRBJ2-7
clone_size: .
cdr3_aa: CASSLGASGIYEQYF
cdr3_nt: TGTGCCAGCAGCTTAGGAGCTAGCGGGATCTACGAGCAGTACTTC

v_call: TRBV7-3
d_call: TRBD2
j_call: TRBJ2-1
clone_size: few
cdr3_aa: CASSSSGRPYNEQFF
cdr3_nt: TGTGCCAGCAGCTCTAGCGGGAGGCCTTACAATGAGCAGTTCTTC

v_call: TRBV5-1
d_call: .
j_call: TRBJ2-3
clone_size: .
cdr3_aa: CASSLQEITDTQYF
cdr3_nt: TGCGCCAGCAGCTTGCAAGAGATCACAGATACGCAGTATTTT

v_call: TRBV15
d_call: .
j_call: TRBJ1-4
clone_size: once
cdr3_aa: CATSRDRGTNEKLFF
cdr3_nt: TGTGCCACCAGCAGAGATAGGGGGACGAATGAAAAACTGTTTTTT

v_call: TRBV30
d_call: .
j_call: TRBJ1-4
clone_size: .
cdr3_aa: CAWSLRGGREKLFF
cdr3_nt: TGTGCCTGGAGCCTCCGGGGGGGACGTGAAAAACTGTTTTTT

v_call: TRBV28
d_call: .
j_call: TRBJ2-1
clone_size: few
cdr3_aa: CASSSRRYNEQFF
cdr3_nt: TGTGCCAGCAGTTCTCGCAGGTACAATGAGCAGTTCTTC

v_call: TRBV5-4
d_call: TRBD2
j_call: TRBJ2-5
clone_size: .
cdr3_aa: CASSSRLAGRETQYF
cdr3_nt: TGTGCCAGCAGCTCTCGACTAGCGGGACGGGAGACCCAGTACTTC

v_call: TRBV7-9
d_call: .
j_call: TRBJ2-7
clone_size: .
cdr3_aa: CASSQGPLEQYF
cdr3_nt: TGTGCCAGCAGCCAGGGGCCTCTCGAGCAGTACTTC

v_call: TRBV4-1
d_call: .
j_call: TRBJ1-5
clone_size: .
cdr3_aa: CASSQQTGDNQPQHF
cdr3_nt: TGCGCCAGCAGCCAGCAGACAGGAGATAATCAGCCCCAGCATTTT

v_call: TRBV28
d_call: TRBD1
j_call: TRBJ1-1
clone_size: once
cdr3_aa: CASSAIGQGAYNTEAFF
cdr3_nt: TGTGCCAGCAGCGCAATCGGACAGGGGGCTTATAACACTGAAGCTTTCTTT

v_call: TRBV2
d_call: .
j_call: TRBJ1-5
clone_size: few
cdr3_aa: CATRGWNQPQHF
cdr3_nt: TGTGCTACAAGGGGGTGGAATCAGCCCCAGCATTTT

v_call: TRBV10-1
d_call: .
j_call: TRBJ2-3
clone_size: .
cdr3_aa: CASFSEGVGTDTQYF
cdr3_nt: TGCGCCAGTTTTTCCGAGGGGGTCGGCACAGATACGCAGTATTTT

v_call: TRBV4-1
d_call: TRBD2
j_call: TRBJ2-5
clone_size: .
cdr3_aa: CASSQEGSGRAGETQYF
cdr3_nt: TGCGCCAGCAGCCAAGAGGGTAGCGGGAGGGCCGGGGAGACCCAGTACTTC

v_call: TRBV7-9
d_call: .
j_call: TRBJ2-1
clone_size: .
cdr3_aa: CADGDTRSYNEQFF
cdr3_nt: TGTGCAGACGGGGACACACGCTCCTACAATGAGCAGTTCTTC

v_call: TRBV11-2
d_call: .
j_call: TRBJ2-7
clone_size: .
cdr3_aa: CASSLEEAEQYF
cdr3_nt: TGTGCCAGCAGTCTAGAGGAGGCCGAGCAGTACTTC